Following are 16 T cell receptor beta chains from one sample sequenced in a study of CD8+CD57+ T cells in acquired aplastic anemia. Selection for sequencing was limited to patients who had shown CD8+CD57+ cell expansion by flow cytometry. Their cognate antigens are unknown. Genomic DNA constituted the template upon which TCR beta VDJ and CDR3 profiling was performed. MiXCR was run by TCRdb on the reads, yielding one entry per CDR3 protein. The data contain about 20,000 distinct CDR3 sequences, 30% to 40% of them singletons. Overall study results and limits: Measurement in patients showed lower diversity in CD8+CD57+ cells than in total CD4+ and CD8+ pools.

Source material: CD8+CD57+ T cells sorted from PBMCs. Subset: bead-enriched CD8+CD57+ effector memory T cells from SAA patients. All receptors derive from a human donor with aplastic anemia.

The V and J genes are TRBV11-2 and TRBJ2-1, with a tentative D call TRBD2 (5 bases). From germline, CDR1 is SGHAT and CDR2 FQNNGV. The CDR3 loop spans 14 amino acids. Deletions cut 2 bases from V and 5 bases from J, with 10 bases between. For the CDR3, the DNA is TGTGCCAGCAGCTTATTTTCGGGGAACAATGAGCAGTTCTTC. Protein sequence: CASSLFSGNNEQFF.

The chain joins TRBV7-9 to TRBJ2-3; the match to TRBD2 covers 10 bases. Germline trimming cut 2 bases from V and 4 bases from J; bases unmatched to any gene: 12. The germline gives CDR1 SEHNR, CDR2 FQNEAQ (reference sequence). This CDR3 contains 18 residues. The chain's CDR3 is CASSLSAMVAGGADTQYF. CDR3 sequence (DNA): TGTGCCAGCAGCTTAAGTGCAATGGTAGCGGGGGGTGCAGATACGCAGTATTTT.

The chain recombines TRBV7-6 with TRBJ2-7, with 10 bases fitting TRBD2. The CDR3 has 15 amino acids. Germline trimming cut 5 bases from V and 1 base from J; bases unmatched to any gene: 5. Germline-derived CDR1 and CDR2 are SGHVS and FNYEAQ. The CDR3, as DNA: TGTGCCAGCAGCCCTAGCGGGAGTCTATCCTACGAGCAGTACTTC. Its protein is CASSPSGSLSYEQYF.

The chain uses TRBV20-1 and TRBJ2-7; TRBD2 matches 10 bases. With V trimmed by 8 bases and J by 5 bases, 12 bases remained unmatched. The CDR3 has 14 amino acids. Germline V gene data show CDR1 as DFQATT and CDR2 as SNEGSKA (reference sequence). The CDR3 DNA follows: TGCAGTTTAAGGGCTAGCGGGAGAAACCACGAGCAGTACTTC. Translated: CSLRASGRNHEQYF.

The rearrangement uses TRBV6-4 and TRBJ1-1; D remains ambiguous. Germline V CDR1 and CDR2: MRHNA, SNTAGT. Deletions cut 6 bases from V and 3 bases from J, with 11 bases between. CDR3 length: 13 residues. CDR3 sequence reads: CASSLRRDTEAFF. The CDR3 bases are TGTGCCAGCAGCTTAAGGAGGGACACTGAAGCTTTCTTT.

The chain is built from TRBV7-9 and TRBJ2-3, with 9 bases that match TRBD2. The germline gives CDR1 SEHNR, CDR2 FQNEAQ (reference sequence). After removal of 5 bases from V and 6 bases from J, the junction contained 18 bases not matched to a gene. The CDR3 totals 18 residues. The CDR3 is CASSTSPGLAEIRDTQYF. The CDR3 DNA follows: TGTGCCAGCAGCACATCGCCGGGACTAGCAGAAATACGGGATACGCAGTATTTT.

This rearrangement joins TRBV19 to TRBJ2-7; possibly TRBD1 for D (5 bases). This CDR3 comprises 13 residues. Trimming pared 1 base from V and 1 base from J, leaving 5 bases between. Looked up from germline, CDR1 is LNHDA and CDR2 is SQIVND (reference sequence). The CDR3 loop reads CASSIGQSYEQYF. In DNA, the CDR3 is TGTGCCAGTAGTATAGGACAGTCCTACGAGCAGTACTTC.

In regard to this clonotype: Being one base from a much bigger clone, this may be a read error. The CDR3 is CASSQQATQYF. CDR3 coding DNA: TGTGCCAGCAGCCAACAAGCGACCCAGTACTTC. The chain carries TRBV7-6 and TRBJ2-5; D remains ambiguous. Germline CDR1 and CDR2: SGHVS and FNYEAQ. This CDR3 region has 11 residues.

This clonotype was found a few times. V is TRBV25-1 and J is TRBJ2-5; 11 bases fit TRBD2. This CDR3 has 14 residues. The V gene's germline CDR1 is MGHDK and CDR2 SYGVNS. V trimming: 5 bases; J trimming: 5 bases; junction bases outside the gene matches: 4. CDR3 sequence reads: CASSLAGGMETQYF. The CDR3 region has the DNA TGTGCCAGCAGTCTAGCGGGAGGAATGGAGACCCAGTACTTC.

The gene calls are TRBV9 and TRBJ1-6; D call uncertain. Germline-derived CDR1 and CDR2 are SGDLS and YYNGEE. V was cut by 0 bases and J by 8 bases, with 3 bases left in between. This CDR3 is 12 amino acids long. CDR3 sequence: CASSVGDSPLHF. The CDR3 bases are TGTGCCAGCAGCGTAGGAGATTCACCCCTCCACTTT.

This chain joins TRBV20-1 and TRBJ1-3; no clear D. V lost 5 bases and J lost 1, with 6 bases in between. Germline values: CDR1 DFQATT, CDR2 SNEGSKA (reference sequence). The CDR3 spans 12 residues. This CDR3 reads CSAAQSGNTIYF. CDR3 bases: TGCAGTGCTGCCCAATCTGGAAACACCATATATTTT.

This clonotype was picked up one time. The chain links TRBV30 to TRBJ2-3, with TRBD1 matching 8 bases. Trimming took 1 base from V and 5 from J; bases not matched to a gene: 11. The CDR3 runs to 16 residues. Germline lookup yields CDR1 GTSNPN and CDR2 SVGIG (reference sequence). The CDR3 DNA reads as TGTGCCTGGAGTGGGACAGGGCCCACCGGCGGAGATACGCAGTATTTT. Translated, it gives CAWSGTGPTGGDTQYF.

This clonotype has only one observation. The junction departs from the called germline gene at one end, perhaps through a read error. The rearrangement joins TRBV2 to TRBJ1-6, with D hard to call. The V gene's germline CDR1 is SNHLY and CDR2 FYNNEI. This CDR3 spans 18 amino acids. The CDR3 is CASSEEHLARAWGSLLHF. The CDR3 DNA reads TGTGCCAGCAGTGAAGAGCATCTGGCGCGGGCGTGGGGTTCACTCCTCCACTTT.

This clonotype appeared a few times. The V and J genes are TRBV11-3 and TRBJ2-3; TRBD2 might be the D (5 bases). Germline lookup yields CDR1 SGHNT and CDR2 YENEEA. This CDR3 has 16 amino acids. V lost 10 bases and J lost 2, with 22 bases in between. This chain's CDR3 is CATQLITKRITDTQYF. Written as DNA, the CDR3 is TGTGCCACTCAACTAATCACAAAGCGGATCACAGATACGCAGTATTTT. The complete variable domain, with remaining parts taken from reference TRBV11-3 and TRBJ2-3, reads EAGVVQSPRYKIIEKKQPVAFWCNPISGHNTLYWYLQNLGQGPELLIRYENEEAVDDSQLPKDRFSAERLKGVDSTLKIQPAELGDSAVYLCATQLITKRITDTQYFGPGTRLTVL.

The rearrangement uses TRBV5-1 and TRBJ2-3, with D maybe TRBD2 (5 bases). V was shortened by 4 bases and J by 4 bases, with 10 bases between the two germline ends. The CDR3 runs to 13 residues. Germline assignment: CDR1 SGHRS and CDR2 YFSETQ. This chain's CDR3 is CASSTSSSDTQYF. CDR3 nucleotides: TGCGCCAGCAGCACTAGTTCGTCAGATACGCAGTATTTT.

This clonotype was detected only a few times. The chain couples TRBV7-2 to TRBJ2-7; D may be TRBD2 (6 bases). The V gene's germline CDR1 is SGHTA and CDR2 FQGNSA. V was clipped by 2 bases and J by 1 base, with 9 bases between them. The CDR3 has 14 amino acids. The CDR3 nucleotides read TGTGCCAGCAGCTTAAAGGCGGGGTCCTACGAGCAGTACTTC. Amino acid sequence: CASSLKAGSYEQYF.